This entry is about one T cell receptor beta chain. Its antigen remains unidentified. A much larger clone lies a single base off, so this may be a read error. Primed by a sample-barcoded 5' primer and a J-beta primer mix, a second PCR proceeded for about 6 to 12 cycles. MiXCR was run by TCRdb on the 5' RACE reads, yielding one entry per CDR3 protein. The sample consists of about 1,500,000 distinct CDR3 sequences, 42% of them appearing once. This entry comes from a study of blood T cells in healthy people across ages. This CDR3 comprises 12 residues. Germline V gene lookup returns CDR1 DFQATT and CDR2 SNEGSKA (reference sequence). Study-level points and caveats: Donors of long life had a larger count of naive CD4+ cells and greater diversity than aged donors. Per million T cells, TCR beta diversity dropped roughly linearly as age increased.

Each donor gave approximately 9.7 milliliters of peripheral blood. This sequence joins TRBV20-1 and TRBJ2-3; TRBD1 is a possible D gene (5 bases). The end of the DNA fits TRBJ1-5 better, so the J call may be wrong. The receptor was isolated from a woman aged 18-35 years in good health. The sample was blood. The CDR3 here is CTASRDPDTQHF. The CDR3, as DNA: TGCACCGCTAGCAGGGATCCAGATACGCAGCATTTT.